The clone carrying this TCR beta chain is deemed medium-sized (0.01 to 0.1%). Its antigen remains unknown. This sample is part of a study of T cells in localized non-small cell lung cancer. Findings and limits, study-wide: For the top 100 tumor clones, a median roughly 56 also appeared in adjacent lung. Higher blood T cell density tracked longer overall survival. It was uninvolved adjacent lung that showed the highest T cell clonality, exceeding tumor.

Profiling relied on immunoSEQ multiplex PCR, and the TCRdb table lists in-frame clones only, not all of them. The data show over 30,000 clones, with 78% seen just once and about 35% held by the top ten. This CDR3 contains 16 residues. V was clipped by 5 bases and J by 4 bases; unmatched bases: 11. CDR1 is SEHNR, CDR2 FQNEAQ, per germline (reference sequence). The rearrangement uses TRBV7-9 and TRBJ1-3; 7 nucleotides align to TRBD1. Sequences were derived from peripheral blood, sampled before any cancer treatment. The sequence was collected from a male donor aged 60 or over with stage II squamous cell lung carcinoma. The CDR3 region is CASSPTIGQEGNTIYF. Here the CDR3 DNA reads TGTGCCAGCAGCCCCACTATCGGACAGGAAGGAAACACCATATATTTT.